This TCR beta chain was observed in a study of cytomegalovirus exposure and HLA in healthy donors. Points from the study as a whole: A later analysis linked a missense DCLRE1C variant to TCR beta V- and J-gene trimming. By a later analysis, the bulk of CMV-associated TCR beta chains appeared HLA-restricted. Later, an analysis found that common viral pathogens appeared to be linked with several of the most significant clusters.

Germline CDR1 reads LNHDA; CDR2 reads SQIVND (reference sequence). V lost 6 bases and J lost 8; bases outside the gene matches: 4. The CDR3 sequence is 14 residues long. This PCR relied on a set of 60 Vbeta primers and 13 Jbeta primers. Only in-frame clones appear in the TCRdb table, and some are missing; sequencing was by immunoSEQ multiplex PCR. This table has around 70,000 clones, about 81% appearing once. It was healthy bone marrow donors who served as donors. In the case of this clone: As yet, its antigen is unknown.

What was sequenced was PBMCs. The chain is built from TRBV19 and TRBJ2-3, with TRBD2 matching 14 bases. This receptor was identified in a man in his 70s in good health and CMV-seronegative. CDR3 nucleotide sequence: TGTGCCAGTAGGACTAGCGGGGGGGATGGTACGCAGTATTTT. It translates to CASRTSGGDGTQYF.